The sequence of this TCR beta chain was determined in a study of blood T cell repertoires in COVID-19. This clone was observed a handful of times. V shed 2 bases and J 9 bases; nucleotides not matched to a gene: 7. Per the germline V gene, CDR1 is SGDLS and CDR2 is YYNGEE. The CDR3 runs 15 residues. Original processing notes: Cell counts per sample came from amplifying reference gene primers. The data were produced by immunoSEQ multiplex PCR, yet TCRdb's version contains in-frame clones alone and is incomplete. The V and J calls and the clone size are those of that table, but D and trimming were determined from the DNA. This table holds 60,000 to 70,000 clones, roughly 71% found once.

This TCR derives from a woman aged 80 or older with acute or convalescent COVID-19. The rearrangement links TRBV9 to TRBJ1-6, with 8 nucleotides matching TRBD1. Sequencing was done on a sample of peripheral blood. The CDR3 coding sequence is TGTGCCAGCAGCGTCACGGGACAGGAAGGTTCACCCCTCCACTTT. This gives the protein CASSVTGQEGSPLHF.